These 16 T cell receptor beta chains came from one sample sequenced in a study of blood T cell repertoires in COVID-19. Here immunoSEQ multiplex PCR was the method, and the copy in TCRdb shows in-frame clones only, minus some. This sample has 250,000 or so clones, with 89% found just once. Sequencing was carried out using peripheral blood. All receptors come from a woman aged 40 to 50 who had recovered from COVID-19.

The rearrangement uses TRBV4-2 and TRBJ1-2, with 9 bases that match TRBD1. V lost 3 bases and J lost 6; bases outside the gene matches: 2. The CDR3 length is 13 residues. Looked up from germline, CDR1 is LGHNA and CDR2 is YNFKEQ. This CDR3 reads CASSQGTGNGYTF. The CDR3 DNA is TGTGCCAGCAGCCAGGGGACAGGGAATGGCTACACCTTC.

The rearrangement uses TRBV6-6 and TRBJ1-6; 7 bases agree with TRBD1. CDR3 length: 13 residues. V shed 4 bases and J 9 bases; nucleotides not matched to a gene: 3. Germline V gene data show CDR1 as MNHNY and CDR2 as SVGAGI (reference sequence). CDR3 residues: CASSSAGGSPLHF. CDR3 coding DNA: TGTGCCAGCAGTTCGGCAGGGGGTTCACCCCTCCACTTT.

The chain uses TRBV6-5 and TRBJ1-3; weak D call: TRBD1 (5 bases). Trimming stripped 6 bases from V and 2 bases from J, with 14 bases between. The CDR3 is 15 residues long. Per the germline V gene, CDR1 is MNHEY and CDR2 is SVGAGI. This CDR3 is CASRDQGGAGNTIYF. CDR3 in DNA: TGTGCCAGCAGGGACCAGGGAGGCGCTGGAAACACCATATATTTT.

The chain has TRBV19 and TRBJ1-2; TRBD1 agrees at 7 bases. With 9 bases clipped from V and 4 bases from J, the junction kept 5 bases outside the gene matches. Germline V gives CDR1 LNHDA, CDR2 SQIVND (reference sequence). The CDR3 loop spans 12 amino acids. In nucleotides, the CDR3 is TGTGCCAGCAGAACAGGGGTCTATGGCTACACCTTC. Its translation: CASRTGVYGYTF.

The chain is built from TRBV6-1 and TRBJ2-3, with 9 bases aligning to TRBD2. There are 17 residues in the CDR3. The trim removed 2 bases at V and 6 bases at J, leaving 12 bases unmatched. Germline CDR1 reads MNHNS; CDR2 reads SASEGT. The CDR3 sequence is CASSEWASGVLGDTQYF. CDR3 bases: TGTGCCAGCAGTGAATGGGCTAGCGGGGTTCTGGGGGATACGCAGTATTTT.

The V and J genes are TRBV19 and TRBJ2-1; 7 bases are a match to TRBD2. The V segment lost 5 bases and the J segment 3 bases; nucleotides outside the gene matches: 10. Germline V gene lookup returns CDR1 LNHDA and CDR2 SQIVND (reference sequence). This CDR3 has 16 amino acids. CDR3 bases: TGTGCCAGTAGTGCTTCTAGCGGAGACCACTACAATGAGCAGTTCTTC. As protein: CASSASSGDHYNEQFF.

The chain combines TRBV27 with TRBJ2-1; 8 nucleotides line up with TRBD2. The CDR3 has 13 residues. In germline, CDR1 is MNHEY, CDR2 SMNVEV (reference sequence). J was trimmed by 8 bases and V by 2 bases; bases with no gene match: 2. The CDR3 DNA reads TGTGCCAGCAGTTTAAGCGGGGGCTATGAGCAGTTCTTC. It is translated as CASSLSGGYEQFF.

J is TRBJ2-1 and V is TRBV28, with a tentative D call TRBD2 (6 bases). The CDR3 sequence is 14 residues long. Trimming pared 6 bases from V and 8 bases from J, leaving 17 bases between. Germline CDR1 reads MDHEN; CDR2 reads SYDVKM. The CDR3 DNA reads TGTGCCAGCAGCGGGCCTTCCCCGGGGGATGAGCAGTTCTTC. Residues: CASSGPSPGDEQFF.

J is TRBJ2-2 and V is TRBV19; D perhaps matches TRBD2 (5 bases). The CDR3 runs 15 residues. V was trimmed by 6 bases and J by 4 bases, leaving 15 bases between them. Looked up from germline, CDR1 is LNHDA and CDR2 is SQIVND (reference sequence). The CDR3, as DNA: TGTGCCAGTAGCCCCACCCGGGATACCACCGGGGAGCTGTTTTTT. It encodes CASSPTRDTTGELFF.

The chain uses TRBV3-1 (or the pseudogene TRBV3-2) and TRBJ2-5; D gene ambiguous. Germline lookup yields CDR1 LGHDT and CDR2 YNNKEL (reference sequence). V was clipped by 5 bases and J by 1 base, with 8 bases between them. The CDR3 consists of 13 residues. This chain's CDR3 is CASSSVLQETQYF. The CDR3, as DNA: TGTGCCAGCAGCTCGGTTCTCCAAGAGACCCAGTACTTC.

The genes are TRBV5-5 and TRBJ2-2, with D tentatively TRBD1 (6 bases). The CDR3 has 15 amino acids. Germline values: CDR1 SGHKS, CDR2 YYEKEE (reference sequence). With 1 base removed from V and 5 bases from J, the gap between germline ends came to 12 bases. CDR3 region: CASSLLGARTGELFF. The DNA for the CDR3 is TGTGCCAGCAGCTTGCTGGGGGCGCGAACCGGGGAGCTGTTTTTT.

This chain joins TRBV18 and TRBJ2-3; 8 positions match TRBD1. CDR1 and CDR2 from the germline V gene are KGHSH and LQKENI. The CDR3 has 18 residues. Trimming at V came to 0 bases and at J to 4 bases, leaving 12 bases not matched to a gene. The CDR3 nucleotides are TGTGCCAGCTCACCACCGTTAAAAAGGACAGGGAAGCCAGATACGCAGTATTTT. Protein: CASSPPLKRTGKPDTQYF.

The V and J genes are TRBV10-1 and TRBJ2-3, with unresolved D. V shed 0 bases and J shed 2 bases, with 18 bases lying between them. This CDR3 has 18 residues. Germline values: CDR1 WNHNN, CDR2 SYGVQD (reference sequence). The CDR3 sequence: CASSESQSTRPPTDTQYF. CDR3 coding DNA: TGCGCCAGCAGTGAGTCTCAGTCGACTCGACCACCCACAGATACGCAGTATTTT.

About this clone itself: Additional DNA sequences in this sample encode the identical CDR3. J is TRBJ2-2 and V is TRBV3-1 (or the pseudogene TRBV3-2); 7 bases are shared with TRBD1. The CDR3 is made up of 13 amino acids. With V trimmed by 2 bases and J by 6 bases, 0 bases remained unmatched. CDR1 is LGHDT, CDR2 YNNKEL, per germline (reference sequence). CDR3 amino acids: CASSQQGAGELFF. As DNA, the CDR3 is TGTGCCAGCAGCCAACAGGGGGCCGGGGAGCTGTTTTTT.

This clone was found once. CDR3 in DNA: TGTGCCAGCAGTTTTGTCTATCTACGCACAGATACGCAGTATTTT. This sequence encodes CASSFVYLRTDTQYF. The genes are TRBV27 and TRBJ2-3; D unclear. The V end lost 3 bases, the J end lost 1 base, and 11 bases lay between the germline ends. The CDR3 covers 15 residues. Germline CDR1 MNHEY, CDR2 SMNVEV (reference sequence).

The genes are TRBV18 and TRBJ2-3; 10 nucleotides agree with TRBD2. Germline-derived CDR1 and CDR2 are KGHSH and LQKENI. V trimming: 3 bases; J trimming: 7 bases; junction bases outside the gene matches: 10. The length of the CDR3 is 16 residues. The CDR3 loop reads CASSPTGLASRNTQYF. CDR3 DNA sequence: TGTGCCAGCTCACCGACGGGACTAGCGAGCCGGAATACGCAGTATTTT.